These T cell receptor beta chains were read from a single sample in a study of blood T cell repertoires in COVID-19. Assay used: immunoSEQ multiplex PCR; TCRdb lists only in-frame clones, some missing. The repertoire holds 94,000 or so clones, with 84% as singletons. Sample: peripheral blood. The receptors here all came from a man aged 55 to 70 with acute or convalescent COVID-19. CDR3s include the opening cysteine and the closing phenylalanine or tryptophan. Fields, in order: CDR3 protein, CDR3 length, V gene, D gene, J gene. A D gene is named only where the DNA matches it firmly.

CDR3 protein: CASSLNSQAVYYGYTF
CDR3 length: 16
V gene: TRBV2
D gene: .
J gene: TRBJ1-2

CDR3 protein: CASSSRIVSSGAGELFF
CDR3 length: 17
V gene: TRBV7-2
D gene: TRBD2
J gene: TRBJ2-2

CDR3 protein: CASRPTGNTEAFF
CDR3 length: 13
V gene: TRBV2
D gene: .
J gene: TRBJ1-1

CDR3 protein: CASSQVLAGPNNEQFF
CDR3 length: 16
V gene: TRBV4-3
D gene: TRBD2
J gene: TRBJ2-1

CDR3 protein: CASSWSGVGSYEQYF
CDR3 length: 15
V gene: TRBV7-8
D gene: TRBD2
J gene: TRBJ2-7

CDR3 protein: CASSVKAGGGTDTQYF
CDR3 length: 16
V gene: TRBV5-4
D gene: TRBD2
J gene: TRBJ2-3

CDR3 protein: CASSLSGTSIAGANVLTF
CDR3 length: 18
V gene: TRBV28
D gene: .
J gene: TRBJ2-6

CDR3 protein: CASRIRAGANVLTF
CDR3 length: 14
V gene: TRBV2
D gene: .
J gene: TRBJ2-6

CDR3 protein: CSAGRGFGYTF
CDR3 length: 11
V gene: TRBV29-1
D gene: .
J gene: TRBJ1-2

CDR3 protein: CASRPTEKLNSPLHF
CDR3 length: 15
V gene: TRBV28
D gene: .
J gene: TRBJ1-6

CDR3 protein: CASSYGRHQPQHF
CDR3 length: 13
V gene: TRBV6-2/TRBV6-3
D gene: .
J gene: TRBJ1-5

CDR3 protein: CASSLMSGRGYGYTF
CDR3 length: 15
V gene: TRBV13
D gene: .
J gene: TRBJ1-2